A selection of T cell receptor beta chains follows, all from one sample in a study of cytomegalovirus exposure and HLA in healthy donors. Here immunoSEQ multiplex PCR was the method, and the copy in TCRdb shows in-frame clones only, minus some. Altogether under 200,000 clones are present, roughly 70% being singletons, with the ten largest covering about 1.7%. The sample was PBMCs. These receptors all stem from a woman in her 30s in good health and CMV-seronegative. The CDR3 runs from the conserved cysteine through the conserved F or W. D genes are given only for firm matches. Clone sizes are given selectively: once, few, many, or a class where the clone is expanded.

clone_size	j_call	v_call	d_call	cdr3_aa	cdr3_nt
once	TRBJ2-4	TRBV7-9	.	CSSSTQEAKNIQYF	TGTTCCAGCAGCACCCAGGAAGCCAAAAACATTCAGTACTTC
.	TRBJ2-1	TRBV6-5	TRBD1	CASRETGGAEQFF	TGTGCCAGCAGAGAGACAGGGGGAGCTGAGCAGTTCTTC
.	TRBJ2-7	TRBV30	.	CAWAAGATNEQYF	TGTGCCTGGGCCGCAGGGGCAACCAACGAGCAGTACTTC
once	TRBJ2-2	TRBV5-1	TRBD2	CATQSGLAANTGELFF	TGCGCCACCCAAAGTGGACTAGCGGCTAACACCGGGGAGCTGTTTTTT
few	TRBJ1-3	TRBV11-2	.	CASSLTQTVSGNTIYF	TGTGCCAGCAGCTTAACCCAGACAGTTTCTGGAAACACCATATATTTT
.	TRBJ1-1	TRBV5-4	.	CASSSWTEATEAFF	TGTGCCAGCAGCTCCTGGACAGAAGCCACTGAAGCTTTCTTT
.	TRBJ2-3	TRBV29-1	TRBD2	CSVEGTSGRVGSTDTQYF	TGCAGCGTCGAGGGGACTAGCGGGAGAGTAGGGAGCACAGATACGCAGTATTTT
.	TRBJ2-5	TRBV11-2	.	CASSRGETQYF	TGTGCCAGCAGCCGAGGGGAGACCCAGTACTTC
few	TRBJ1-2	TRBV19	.	CASSIKARVRNGYTF	TGTGCCAGTAGTATTAAGGCCAGGGTAAGGAATGGCTACACCTTC
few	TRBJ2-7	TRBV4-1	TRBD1	CASSLGTGTYEQYF	TGCGCCAGCAGCCTCGGGACAGGGACCTACGAGCAGTACTTC
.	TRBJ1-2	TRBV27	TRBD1	CASSADRQGRYHGYTF	TGTGCCAGCAGTGCCGACCGACAGGGTCGTTACCATGGCTACACCTTC
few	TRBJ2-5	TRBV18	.	CASSPLARLTAGETQYF	TGTGCCAGCTCACCCCTAGCCCGACTAACCGCCGGGGAGACCCAGTACTTC
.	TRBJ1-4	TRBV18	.	CASSQSGQWKEKLFF	TGTGCCAGCTCACAATCGGGACAATGGAAAGAAAAACTGTTTTTT
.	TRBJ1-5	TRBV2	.	CASSDGRSRGNQPQHF	TGTGCCAGCAGTGATGGACGGTCACGGGGTAATCAGCCCCAGCATTTT
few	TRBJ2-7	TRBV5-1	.	CASSLRGPDEQYF	TGCGCCAGCAGCTTGAGAGGTCCCGACGAGCAGTACTTC
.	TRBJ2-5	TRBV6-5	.	CASSHIGTPQETQYF	TGTGCCAGCAGCCACATCGGGACACCTCAAGAGACCCAGTACTTC